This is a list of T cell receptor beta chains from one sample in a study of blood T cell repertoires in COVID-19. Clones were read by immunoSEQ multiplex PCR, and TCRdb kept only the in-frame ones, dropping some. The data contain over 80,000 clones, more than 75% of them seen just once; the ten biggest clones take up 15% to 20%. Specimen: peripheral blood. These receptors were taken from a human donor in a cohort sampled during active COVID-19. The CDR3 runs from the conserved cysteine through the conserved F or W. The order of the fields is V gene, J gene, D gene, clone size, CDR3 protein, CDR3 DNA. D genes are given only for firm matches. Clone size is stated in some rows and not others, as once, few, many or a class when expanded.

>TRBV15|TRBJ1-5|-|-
CATSRERRDQPQHF
TGTGCCACCAGCAGAGAAAGGAGAGATCAGCCCCAGCATTTT
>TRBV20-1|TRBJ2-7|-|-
CSAPLLHEQYF
TGCAGTGCTCCCCTACTGCACGAGCAGTACTTC
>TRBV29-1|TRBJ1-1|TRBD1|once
CSVGSSTGGTEAFF
TGCAGCGTTGGGTCCTCAACAGGGGGCACTGAAGCTTTCTTT
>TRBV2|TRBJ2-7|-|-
CASRGGSPYEQYF
TGTGCCAGCAGGGGGGGATCCCCCTACGAGCAGTACTTC
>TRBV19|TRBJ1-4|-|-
CASSILAATNEKLFF
TGTGCCAGTAGTATTTTGGCAGCAACTAATGAAAAACTGTTTTTT
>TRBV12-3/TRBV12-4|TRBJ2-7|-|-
CASSLRVSYEQYF
TGTGCCAGCAGTTTACGAGTCTCCTACGAGCAGTACTTC
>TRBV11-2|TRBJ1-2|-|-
CASSLAGINGYTF
TGTGCCAGCAGCTTAGCAGGAATTAACGGCTACACCTTC
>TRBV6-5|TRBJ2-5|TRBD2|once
CATNQGGEETQYF
TGTGCCACCAACCAGGGAGGGGAAGAGACCCAGTACTTC
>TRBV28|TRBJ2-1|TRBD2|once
CASSSRRRGTSGRAIYNEQFF
TGTGCCAGCAGTTCCCGCCGGCGGGGGACTAGCGGGAGGGCTATATACAATGAGCAGTTCTTC
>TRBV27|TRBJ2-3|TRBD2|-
CASSPRGGITQYF
TGTGCCAGCAGTCCTCGGGGGGGAATTACGCAGTATTTT
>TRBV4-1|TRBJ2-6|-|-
CASSQDSSGANVLTF
TGCGCCAGCAGCCAAGATTCGTCTGGGGCCAACGTCCTGACTTTC
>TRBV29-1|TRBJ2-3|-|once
CSVEEGGYTDTQYF
TGCAGCGTTGAAGAAGGAGGGTACACAGATACGCAGTATTTT
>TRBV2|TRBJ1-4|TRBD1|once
CASSGPGQGNEKLFF
TGTGCCAGCAGCGGACCGGGACAGGGGAATGAAAAACTGTTTTTT
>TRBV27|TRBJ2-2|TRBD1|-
CASSSGRGLPGELFF
TGTGCCAGCAGTTCAGGCAGGGGGCTTCCCGGGGAGCTGTTTTTT
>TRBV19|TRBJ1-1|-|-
CASRLSGNTEAFF
TGTGCCAGTAGGCTGTCGGGAAACACTGAAGCTTTCTTT
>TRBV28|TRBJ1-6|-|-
CASRTNSPLHF
TGTGCCAGCAGGACAAATTCACCCCTCCACTTT
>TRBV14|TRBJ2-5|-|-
CASSQDAGTQETQYF
TGTGCCAGCAGCCAAGATGCAGGTACCCAAGAGACCCAGTACTTC